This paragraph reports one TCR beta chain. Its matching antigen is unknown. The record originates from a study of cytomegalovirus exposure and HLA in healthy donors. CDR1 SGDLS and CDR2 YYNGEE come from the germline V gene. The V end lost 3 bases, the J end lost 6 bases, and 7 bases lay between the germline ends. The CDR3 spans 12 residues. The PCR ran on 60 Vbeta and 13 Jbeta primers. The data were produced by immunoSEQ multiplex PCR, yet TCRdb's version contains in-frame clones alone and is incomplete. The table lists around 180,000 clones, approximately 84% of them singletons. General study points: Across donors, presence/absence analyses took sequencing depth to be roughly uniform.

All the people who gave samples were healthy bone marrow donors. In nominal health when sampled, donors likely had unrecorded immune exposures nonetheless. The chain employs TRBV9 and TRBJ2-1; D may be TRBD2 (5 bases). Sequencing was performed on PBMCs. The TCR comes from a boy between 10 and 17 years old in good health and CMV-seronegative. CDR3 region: CASSEGVNEQFF. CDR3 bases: TGTGCCAGCAGCGAGGGAGTCAATGAGCAGTTCTTC.